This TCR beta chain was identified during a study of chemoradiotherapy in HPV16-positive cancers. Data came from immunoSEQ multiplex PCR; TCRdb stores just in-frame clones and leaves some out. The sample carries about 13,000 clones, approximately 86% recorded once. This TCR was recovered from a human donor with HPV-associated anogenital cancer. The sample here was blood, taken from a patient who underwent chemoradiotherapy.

The DNA for the CDR3 is TGTGCCAGCAGTTTCCGGGGTTCCTATAATTCACCCCTCCACTTT. Encoded protein: CASSFRGSYNSPLHF. The chain links TRBV6-6 to TRBJ1-6; unclear D gene. This CDR3 has 15 residues. The V gene lost 4 bases and the J gene lost 1 base, with 8 bases spanning the gap. Germline lookup yields CDR1 MNHNY and CDR2 SVGAGI (reference sequence).